This T cell receptor (beta chain) was sequenced in a study of blood T cell repertoires in COVID-19. On the study more broadly: Acute and convalescent COVID-19 specimens originated in the United States, Italy and Spain. Sources were T cells, B-cell-depleted T cells, or PBMCs; the material itself was cDNA or gDNA.

The ends lost 0 bases at V and 2 bases at J; junction bases unmatched: 3. CDR3 length: 15 residues. Germline-derived CDR1 and CDR2 are SGDLS and YYNGEE. Assay used: immunoSEQ multiplex PCR; TCRdb lists only in-frame clones, some missing. The sample records 210,000 or so clones, roughly 87% being singletons. The receptor was isolated from a man in his forties with active or convalescent COVID-19. The gene calls are TRBV9 and TRBJ2-3, with 7 bases lining up with TRBD1. Source material: peripheral blood. CDR3 bases: TGTGCCAGCAGCGTAGCGACAGGGATCACAGATACGCAGTATTTT. This sequence encodes CASSVATGITDTQYF. Looking up the rest from reference TRBV9 and TRBJ2-3 gives the full variable domain: DSGVTQTPKHLITATGQRVTLRCSPRSGDLSVYWYQQSLDQGLQFLIQYYNGEERAKGNILERFSAQQFPDLHSELNLSSLELGDSALYFCASSVATGITDTQYFGPGTRLTVL.